This entry features one T cell receptor beta chain sequence. Its antigen is currently not known. Base qualities were left out, and no much larger clone turns up one base away. This specimen comes from a study of high-grade serous ovarian cancer treatment subgroups (dated by TCRdb to the early 2020s). For context, the study as a whole: Sequencing yielded a mean of around 13,000 reads and 7,000 to 9,000 unique TCR beta rearrangements per sample. TCR beta repertoires were profiled in patients with high-grade serous ovarian cancer who were grouped, under a laparoscopic triage algorithm, by complete gross resection or by neoadjuvant chemotherapy response. One primary tumor sample and two metastatic tumor samples were collected from each patient, for a total of 90 samples. The approximately 30-patient cohort included approximately ten patients with no residual disease after primary surgery (R0), approximately ten excellent NACT responders, and approximately ten poor NACT responders.

What the work shows at the level of the full study, not this receptor alone: The TCR repertoire analyses centered on CDR3, leaving CDR1 and CDR2 unanalyzed. Neoantigen level correlated positively with TCR clonal relatedness, and copy number variation and mutation load from whole-genome sequencing showed a positive trend with TCR clonal relatedness. Bulk tumor TCR sequencing lacked spatial information, limiting insight into HGSC tumor complexity and diversity. Repertoire similarity ranging from roughly 0.1 to 0.79 was observed between tumors from the same patient, whereas almost no similarity was observed between different patients.

High-throughput TCR profiling via ImmunoSEQ was performed on the approximately 90 tumor samples. Turning to the authors' computational methods: Repertoire diversity metrics included richness (unique productive sequences), clonality, evenness and relatedness; Bhattacharyya coefficient assessed similarity between samples. A sensitivity analysis excluded TCRs with fewer than two reads and gave consistent conclusions. The clones in this table, taken by TCRdb from immuneACCESS, are in-frame only. Not every clone is retained; where verified, under half of the shortfall comes from an unresolved V gene, and the cause of the rest is unknown. The V and J calls and clone size are taken from that table; D and trimming were inferred from the DNA. In all, the sample holds 7,500 to 10,000 clones, and about 60% of those were seen once. Together, the top ten hold approximately 5.9% of the sample. The CDR3 spans 18 residues, from the cysteine through the phenylalanine. The read is trimmed to its CDR3 DNA, 54 bases read in frame from base 1.

The tumor samples were collected prior to definitive surgery or chemotherapy. Genomic DNA was extracted by the MD Anderson Biospecimen Extraction Resource, and TCR sequencing was done by the MD Anderson Cancer Genomics Laboratory. This chain is built from TRBV21-1 and TRBJ2-1; TRBD2, the D gene given by the table, was not confirmed from the DNA. TRBV21-1 is a documented pseudogene. The receptor was derived from a human donor with high-grade serous ovarian cancer. The sequenced material came from tumor tissue. The CDR3 has the sequence CASSLPIRQREVFNEQFF. The DNA reads as follows: TGTGCCAGCAGCTTACCGATCAGACAGCGGGAGGTGTTTAATGAGCAGTTCTTC.